These 11 T cell receptor beta chains were all obtained from the same sample, sequenced in a study of blood T cell repertoires in COVID-19. Profiling relied on immunoSEQ multiplex PCR, and the TCRdb table lists in-frame clones only, not all of them. The sample holds about 350,000 clones, 70% to 90% seen once. The sample consisted of peripheral blood. The origin of the receptors is a woman aged 55-75 years with COVID-19, enrolled during active disease.

The CDR3, as DNA: TGTGCCAGCAGCTCTGGACTAAAAGAGACCCAGTACTTC. The encoded protein is CASSSGLKETQYF. This chain joins TRBV5-6 and TRBJ2-5, with a tentative D call TRBD2 (6 bases). Germline values: CDR1 SGHDT, CDR2 YYEEEE. V was trimmed by 3 bases and J by 3 bases, leaving 9 bases between them. The CDR3 covers 13 residues.

The genes are TRBV30 and TRBJ2-7; maybe TRBD2 (6 bases). CDR3 length: 14 residues. V lost 5 bases, J lost 6 bases, and 20 bases lay in between. In germline, CDR1 is GTSNPN, CDR2 SVGIG (reference sequence). The CDR3 DNA reads as TGTGCCTGGTGCTCGGGCGGGATATGGTCCGAGCAGTACTTC. Encoded protein: CAWCSGGIWSEQYF. The full variable domain, its missing parts supplied by reference TRBV30 and TRBJ2-7, is SQTIHQWPATLVQPVGSPLSLECTVEGTSNPNLYWYRQAAGRGLQLLFYSVGIGQISSEVPQNLSASRPQDRQFILSSKKLLLSDSGFYLCAWCSGGIWSEQYFGPGTRLTVT.

This chain connects TRBV9 to TRBJ2-5; 7 nucleotides agree with TRBD2. The CDR3 is 13 residues long. Germline CDR1 SGDLS, CDR2 YYNGEE. The junction had 2 bases not matched to a gene; V was cut back by 2 bases and J by 4 bases. The CDR3 bases are TGTGCCAGCAGCGTCGGGACTACAGAGACCCAGTACTTC. This encodes CASSVGTTETQYF.

This chain joins TRBV6-1 and TRBJ1-2; TRBD1 aligns across 8 bases. Germline V lookup: CDR1 MNHNS, CDR2 SASEGT. J was trimmed by 4 bases and V by 4 bases; bases with no gene match: 11. This CDR3 is 16 amino acids long. The CDR3 spells CASSASLQGAAYGYTF. The CDR3 nucleotides are TGTGCCAGCAGTGCTTCGCTGCAGGGGGCTGCCTATGGCTACACCTTC.

The rearrangement links TRBV5-1 to TRBJ2-7; possibly TRBD1 for D (7 bases). Trimming stripped 3 bases from V and 6 bases from J, with 16 bases between. This CDR3 region has 14 residues. Germline V gene data show CDR1 as SGHRS and CDR2 as YFSETQ. CDR3 bases: TGCGCCAGCAGCTCCCGACAGGGAGGACGCGAGCAGTACTTC. It is translated as CASSSRQGGREQYF.

This chain uses TRBV5-1 with TRBJ2-5, with 11 nucleotides matching TRBD2. The CDR3 is 16 amino acids. Trimming cost V 0 bases and J 5 bases; bases outside gene matches: 6. Germline-derived CDR1 and CDR2 are SGHRS and YFSETQ. CDR3 in amino acids: CASSLALAGGGETQYF. The CDR3 bases are TGCGCCAGCAGCTTGGCTCTAGCGGGGGGCGGTGAGACCCAGTACTTC.

This clone was seen only once. This chain uses TRBV19 with TRBJ2-7; TRBD2 matches at 7 bases. The length of the CDR3 is 14 residues. The germline V gene encodes CDR1 LNHDA and CDR2 SQIVND (reference sequence). Trimming at V came to 5 bases and at J to 2 bases, leaving 6 bases not matched to a gene. CDR3 sequence: CASSPWGGTYEQYF. Here the CDR3 DNA reads TGTGCCAGTAGTCCTTGGGGGGGGACCTACGAGCAGTACTTC. The whole variable domain, remainder taken from reference TRBV19 and TRBJ2-7, is DGGITQSPKYLFRKEGQNVTLSCEQNLNHDAMYWYRQDPGQGLRLIYYSQIVNDFQKGDIAEGYSVSREKKESFPLTVTSAQKNPTAFYLCASSPWGGTYEQYFGPGTRLTVT.

The CDR3 loop reads CASSTYRGTGNYGYTF. The CDR3, as DNA: TGTGCCAGCAGTACCTACCGGGGGACAGGGAACTATGGCTACACCTTC. The V call is TRBV28, the J call TRBJ1-2, with TRBD1 matching over 9 bases. CDR1 MDHEN and CDR2 SYDVKM come from the germline V gene. After removal of 5 bases from V and 2 bases from J, the junction contained 9 bases not matched to a gene. CDR3 size: 16 residues.

V is TRBV7-6 and J is TRBJ2-5, with 9 bases matching TRBD1. The CDR3 is 14 amino acids. The germline V gene has CDR1 SGHVS and CDR2 FNYEAQ. Trimming removed 3 bases from V and 5 bases from J; junction bases left unmatched: 4. The chain's CDR3 is CASSLMGQGETQYF. The CDR3 coding sequence is TGTGCCAGCAGCTTGATGGGACAGGGTGAGACCCAGTACTTC. Looking up the rest from reference TRBV7-6 and TRBJ2-5 gives the full variable domain: GAGVSQSPRYKVTKRGQDVALRCDPISGHVSLYWYRQALGQGPEFLTYFNYEAQQDKSGLPNDRFSAERPEGSISTLTIQRTEQRDSAMYRCASSLMGQGETQYFGPGTRLLVL.

The genes are TRBV7-3 and TRBJ2-5; 11 bases agree with TRBD1. Germline CDR1 and CDR2: SGHTA and FQGTGA. J was trimmed by 4 bases and V by 6 bases; bases with no gene match: 7. This CDR3 comprises 15 residues. Here the CDR3 DNA reads TGTGCCAGCAGAGCCGGGACAGGGGGTTCAGAGACCCAGTACTTC. Translated, it gives CASRAGTGGSETQYF. Based on the CDR3 plus reference TRBV7-3 and TRBJ2-5, the full variable domain is GAGVSQTPSNKVTEKGKYVELRCDPISGHTALYWYRQSLGQGPEFLIYFQGTGAADDSGLPNDRFFAVRPEGSVSTLKIQRTERGDSAVYLCASRAGTGGSETQYFGPGTRLLVL.

The chain joins TRBV6-5 to TRBJ2-1; D ambiguous. From germline, CDR1 is MNHEY and CDR2 SVGAGI. CDR3 length equals 15 residues. V lost 6 bases to trimming and J lost 3 bases, with 15 bases between them. The CDR3 reads CASRAGTLLYNEQFF. The CDR3 nucleotides are TGTGCCAGCAGGGCAGGTACCCTCCTCTACAATGAGCAGTTCTTC.